This paragraph covers one T cell receptor beta chain sequence. This clonotype has only one observation. This receptor's antigen is unknown. No per-base quality is available; no much larger clone lies one base away. Just one read gives weak support. The germline ends are 10 bases apart after V is trimmed by 4 bases and J by 0 bases. The CDR1 and CDR2 encoded by the germline V gene are SQVTM and ANQGSEA. The CDR3 has 14 amino acids, counting the end cysteine and phenylalanine. Of all the DNA, just the CDR3 is kept, 42 bases in frame from base 1. RNA was extracted using the RNeasy kit, and roughly 0.5 to 1 microgram was reverse transcribed with random hexamers. The immunoSEQ multiplex PCR assay, which covers 54 Vbeta and 13 Jbeta segments, was used to amplify TCR beta CDR3 regions. Bias from PCR amplification was corrected by using a synthetic template baseline for primer optimization and for computational correction. Per the original workflow: Reads were assigned to V, D and J genes according to IMGT and analyzed in immunoSEQ Analyzer, with only productive sequences retained. To calculate clonality, Shannon entropy was normalized by log2 of the number of productive unique sequences and then subtracted from one. For each patient and control, public and private clones were evaluated among the 100 most prevalent clones. Clones were defined as Susac-specific when absent from the healthy and MS cohorts, from about 1,100 published viral clones and from other ImmuneACCESS disease sequences. TCRdb reran the public reads through fastp at Q25 and MiXCR, keeping productive beta chains. CDR3 protein duplicates are merged, each entry listing the most common genes and DNA. TCRdb's processing, not the authors' own work, is the source of the V and J calls. This sample comprises 200,000 to 250,000 distinct CDR3 sequences, over 85% of them detected only once. About 0.07% of the sample lies in the top ten.

This record comes from a study of CD8 T cells in Susac syndrome (dated by TCRdb to between 2019 and 2020). Regarding the complete study: Whether CD8+ T cell activation and differentiation in Susac syndrome was antigen driven was tested using repertoire sequencing.

High-throughput TCR beta sequencing profiled peripheral blood CD8+ and CD4+ T cells from healthy donors, Susac syndrome patients and multiple sclerosis patients. Treatment-naive patients with stable or active relapsing-remitting disease fulfilling revised McDonald criteria were used as multiple sclerosis controls. CD8+ TEMRA cells were enriched by FACS, while bulk CD8+ and CD4+ T cells were purified by magnetic negative isolation. Blood was collected in EDTA tubes and processed within 24 hours, with PBMCs isolated through density gradient centrifugation. PBMCs destined for TCR sequencing were cryopreserved in liquid nitrogen and later thawed in a 37 °C water bath. The sorted or isolated CD4+, CD8+ and CD8+ TEMRA cells had a purity of 90% or higher. Overall study results and their limits: The number of individuals in the TCR sequencing and HLA analysis was acknowledged as relatively small.

This receptor was obtained from a human donor with multiple sclerosis. Sequenced material: CD4+ T cells from PBMCs. The sequence joins TRBV29-1 to TRBJ2-1; the D gene identity is not certain. CDR3 reads: CSVGARSSYNEQFF. The DNA sequence is given as TGCAGCGTTGGCGCGAGAAGCTCCTACAATGAGCAGTTCTTC.